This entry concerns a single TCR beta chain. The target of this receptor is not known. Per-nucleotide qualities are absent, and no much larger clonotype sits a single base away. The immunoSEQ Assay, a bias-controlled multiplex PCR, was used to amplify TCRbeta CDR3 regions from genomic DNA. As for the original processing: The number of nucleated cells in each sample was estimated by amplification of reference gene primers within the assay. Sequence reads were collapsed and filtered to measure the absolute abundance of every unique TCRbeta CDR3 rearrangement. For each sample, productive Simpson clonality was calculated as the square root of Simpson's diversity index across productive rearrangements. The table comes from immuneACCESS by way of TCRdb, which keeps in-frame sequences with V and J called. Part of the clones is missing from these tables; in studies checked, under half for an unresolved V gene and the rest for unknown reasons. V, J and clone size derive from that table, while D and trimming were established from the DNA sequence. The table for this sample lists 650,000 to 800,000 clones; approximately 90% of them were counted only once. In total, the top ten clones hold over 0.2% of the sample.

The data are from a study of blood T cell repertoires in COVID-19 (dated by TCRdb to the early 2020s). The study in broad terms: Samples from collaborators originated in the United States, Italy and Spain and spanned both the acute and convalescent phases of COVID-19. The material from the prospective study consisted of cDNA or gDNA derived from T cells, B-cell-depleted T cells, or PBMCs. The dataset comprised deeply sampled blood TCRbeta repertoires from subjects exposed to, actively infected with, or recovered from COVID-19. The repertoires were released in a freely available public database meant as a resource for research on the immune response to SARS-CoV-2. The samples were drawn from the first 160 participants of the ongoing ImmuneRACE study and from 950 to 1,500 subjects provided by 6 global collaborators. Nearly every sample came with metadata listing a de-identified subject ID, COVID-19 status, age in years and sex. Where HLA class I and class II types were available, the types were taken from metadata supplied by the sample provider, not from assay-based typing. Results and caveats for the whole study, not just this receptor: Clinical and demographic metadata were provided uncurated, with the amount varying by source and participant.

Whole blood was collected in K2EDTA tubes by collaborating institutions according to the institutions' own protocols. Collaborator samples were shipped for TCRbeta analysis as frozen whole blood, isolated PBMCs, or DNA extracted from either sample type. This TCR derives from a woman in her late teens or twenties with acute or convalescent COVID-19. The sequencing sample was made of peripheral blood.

The nucleotide sequence reads as follows: TGCGCCAGCAGTGATTCCGGGAGCAATCAGCCCCAGCATTTT. Its protein product is CASSDSGSNQPQHF. The chain was built from TRBV10-2 and TRBJ1-5; the D gene lacks a confident call. From cysteine to phenylalanine, the CDR3 is 14 amino acids long. Just CDR3 DNA is preserved here, 42 bases in frame from base 1. In the germline V gene, CDR1 corresponds to WSHSY and CDR2 to SAAADI. At the junction V is shortened by 3 bases and J by 1 base, with 7 bases in between.